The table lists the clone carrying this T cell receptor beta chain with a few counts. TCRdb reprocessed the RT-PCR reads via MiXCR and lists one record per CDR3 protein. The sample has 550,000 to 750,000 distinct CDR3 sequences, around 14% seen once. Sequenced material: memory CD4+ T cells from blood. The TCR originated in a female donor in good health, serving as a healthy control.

The CDR3 loop reads CASRPGDRGGTDTQYF. CDR3 DNA: TGTGCCAGCAGACCCGGGGACAGGGGAGGCACAGATACGCAGTATTTT. The chain carries TRBV6-6 and TRBJ2-3, with 10 bases lining up with TRBD1. This CDR3 is 16 amino acids long. Germline assignment: CDR1 MNHNY and CDR2 SVGAGI (reference sequence). J gave up 1 base and V 6 bases, and 7 bases lay outside the gene matches.